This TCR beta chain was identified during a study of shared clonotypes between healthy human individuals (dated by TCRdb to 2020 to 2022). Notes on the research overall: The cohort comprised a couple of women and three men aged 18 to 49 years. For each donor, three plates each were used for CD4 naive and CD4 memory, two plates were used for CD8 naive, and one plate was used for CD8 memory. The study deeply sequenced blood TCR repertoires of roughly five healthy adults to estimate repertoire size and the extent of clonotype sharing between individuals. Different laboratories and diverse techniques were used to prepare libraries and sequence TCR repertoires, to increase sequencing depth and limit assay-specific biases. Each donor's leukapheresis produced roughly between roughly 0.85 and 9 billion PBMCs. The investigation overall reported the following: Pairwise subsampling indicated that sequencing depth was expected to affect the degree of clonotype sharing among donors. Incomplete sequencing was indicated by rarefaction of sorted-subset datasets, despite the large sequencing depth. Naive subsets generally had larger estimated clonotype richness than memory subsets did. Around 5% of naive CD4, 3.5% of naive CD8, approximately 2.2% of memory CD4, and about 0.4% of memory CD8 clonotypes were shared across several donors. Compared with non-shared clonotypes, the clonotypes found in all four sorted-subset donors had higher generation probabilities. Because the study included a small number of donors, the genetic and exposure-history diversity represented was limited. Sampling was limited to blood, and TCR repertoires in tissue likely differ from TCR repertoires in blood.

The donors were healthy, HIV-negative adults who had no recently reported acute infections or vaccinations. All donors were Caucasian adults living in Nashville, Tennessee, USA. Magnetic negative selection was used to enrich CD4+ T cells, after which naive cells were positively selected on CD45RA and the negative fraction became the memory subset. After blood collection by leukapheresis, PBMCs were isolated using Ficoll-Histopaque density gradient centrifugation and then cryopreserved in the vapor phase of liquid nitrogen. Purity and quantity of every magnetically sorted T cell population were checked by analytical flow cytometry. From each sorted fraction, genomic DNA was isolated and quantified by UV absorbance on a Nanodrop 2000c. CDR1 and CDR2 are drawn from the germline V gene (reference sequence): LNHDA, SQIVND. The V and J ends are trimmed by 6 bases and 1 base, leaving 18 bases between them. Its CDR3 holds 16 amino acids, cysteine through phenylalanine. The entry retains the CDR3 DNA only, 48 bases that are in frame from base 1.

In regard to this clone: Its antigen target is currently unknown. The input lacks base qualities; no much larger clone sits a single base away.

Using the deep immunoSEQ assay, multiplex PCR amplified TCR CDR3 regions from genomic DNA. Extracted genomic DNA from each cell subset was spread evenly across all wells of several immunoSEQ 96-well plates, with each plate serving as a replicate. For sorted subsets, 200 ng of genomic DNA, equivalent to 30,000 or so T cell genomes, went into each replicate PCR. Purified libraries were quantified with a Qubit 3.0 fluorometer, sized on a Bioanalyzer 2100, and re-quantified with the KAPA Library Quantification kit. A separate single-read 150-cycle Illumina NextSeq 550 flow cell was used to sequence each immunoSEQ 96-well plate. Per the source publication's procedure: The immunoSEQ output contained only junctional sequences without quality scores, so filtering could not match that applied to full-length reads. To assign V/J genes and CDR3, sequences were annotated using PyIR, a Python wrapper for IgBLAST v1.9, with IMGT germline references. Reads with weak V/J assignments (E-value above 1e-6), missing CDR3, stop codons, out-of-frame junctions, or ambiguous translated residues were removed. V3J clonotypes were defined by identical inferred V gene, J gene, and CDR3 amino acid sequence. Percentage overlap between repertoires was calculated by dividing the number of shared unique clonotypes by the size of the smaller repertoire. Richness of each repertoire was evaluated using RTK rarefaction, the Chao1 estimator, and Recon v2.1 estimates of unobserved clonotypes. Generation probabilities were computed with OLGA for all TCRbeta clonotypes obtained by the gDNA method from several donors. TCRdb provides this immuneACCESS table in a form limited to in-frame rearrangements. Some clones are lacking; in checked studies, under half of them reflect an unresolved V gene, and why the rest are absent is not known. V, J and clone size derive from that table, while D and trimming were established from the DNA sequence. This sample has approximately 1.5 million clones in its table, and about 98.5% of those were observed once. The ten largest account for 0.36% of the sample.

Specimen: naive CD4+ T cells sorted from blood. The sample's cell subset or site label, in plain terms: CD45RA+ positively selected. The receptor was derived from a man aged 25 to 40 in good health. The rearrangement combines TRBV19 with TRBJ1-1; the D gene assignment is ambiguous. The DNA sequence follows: TGTGCCAGTAGCTACCGGGCAGGAGTATGGAACACTGAAGCTTTCTTT. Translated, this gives CASSYRAGVWNTEAFF.